The clone carrying this T cell receptor (beta chain) was counted ten times or more. Template material for amplifying TCR beta CDR3 regions consisted of RNA transcripts. First-round RT-PCR with HTBI primers amplified the TCR CDR3 region. TCRdb analysed the multiplex PCR reads with MiXCR anew, one entry per CDR3 protein. The sample shows fewer than 650,000 distinct CDR3 sequences, 11% to 15% of them seen only once. This sample was included in a study of T cells in Graves' hyperthyroidism and ophthalmopathy. Germline CDR1 and CDR2: SGHKS and YYEKEE (reference sequence). The CDR3 runs to 17 residues. Trimming removed 4 bases from V and 0 bases from J, with 18 bases in between.

This sequence joins TRBV5-5 and TRBJ2-3, with D perhaps matching TRBD2 (6 bases). The receptor comes from a woman under 30 with Graves' ophthalmopathy. Sequenced sample: blood. CDR3 DNA sequence: TGTGCCAGCAGCCCCTACACGGGGGAGGCAAGCACAGATACGCAGTATTTT. Translation: CASSPYTGEASTDTQYF.